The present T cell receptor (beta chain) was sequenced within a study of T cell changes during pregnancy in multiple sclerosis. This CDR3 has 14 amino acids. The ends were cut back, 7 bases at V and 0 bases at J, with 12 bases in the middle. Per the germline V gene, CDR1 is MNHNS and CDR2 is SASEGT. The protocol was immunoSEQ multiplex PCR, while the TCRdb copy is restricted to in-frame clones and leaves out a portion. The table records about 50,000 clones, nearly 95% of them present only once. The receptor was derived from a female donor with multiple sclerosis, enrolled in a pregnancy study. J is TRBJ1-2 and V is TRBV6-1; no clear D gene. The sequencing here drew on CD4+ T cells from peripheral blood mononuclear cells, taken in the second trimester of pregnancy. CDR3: CASTVGLTNYGYTF. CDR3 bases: TGTGCCAGCACGGTTGGTCTGACTAACTATGGCTACACCTTC.